The 29 T cell receptor beta chains below were found in one sample sequenced in a study of cytomegalovirus exposure and HLA in healthy donors. PCR used 60 Vbeta primers and 13 Jbeta primers. Assay used: immunoSEQ multiplex PCR; TCRdb lists only in-frame clones, some missing. The table has around 220,000 clones, about 74% seen once. Material: PBMCs. Receptors were obtained from a man aged 35-49 years in good health and CMV-seronegative.

This chain uses TRBV28 with TRBJ1-1; TRBD1 matches at 8 bases. The junction had 6 bases not matched to a gene; V was cut back by 5 bases and J by 1 base. Germline loops: CDR1 MDHEN, CDR2 SYDVKM. This CDR3 has 15 residues. As DNA, the CDR3 is TGTGCCAGCAGTATAACCGGGACAGGGAACACTGAAGCTTTCTTT. Protein product: CASSITGTGNTEAFF.

V usage is TRBV30 and J usage is TRBJ2-5; 7 nucleotides line up with TRBD1. Germline CDR1 GTSNPN, CDR2 SVGIG (reference sequence). V gave up 2 bases and J gave up 7 bases; unmatched junction bases: 4. The CDR3 has 12 residues. In DNA form, the CDR3 reads TGTGCCTGGAGTCTGACAGGGCTGACCCAGTACTTC. Its protein product is CAWSLTGLTQYF.

The chain joins TRBV9 to TRBJ1-2, with D maybe TRBD1 (6 bases). CDR3 length: 13 amino acids. With 3 bases removed from V and 4 bases from J, the gap between germline ends came to 10 bases. Germline-derived CDR1 and CDR2 are SGDLS and YYNGEE. The CDR3 DNA is TGTGCCAGCAGCGCCGACAGGCCCTATGGCTACACCTTC. Translating it yields CASSADRPYGYTF. Full variable domain (rest looked up from reference TRBV9 and TRBJ1-2): DSGVTQTPKHLITATGQRVTLRCSPRSGDLSVYWYQQSLDQGLQFLIQYYNGEERAKGNILERFSAQQFPDLHSELNLSSLELGDSALYFCASSADRPYGYTFGSGTRLTVV.

This clone was seen just once. The rearrangement uses TRBV2 and TRBJ1-1; weak D call: TRBD1 (6 bases). In germline, CDR1 is SNHLY, CDR2 FYNNEI. V was clipped by 5 bases and J by 0 bases, with 13 bases between them. The CDR3 sequence is 15 residues long. As DNA, the CDR3 is TGTGCCAGCAGTCGCGACAGGCCCATGAACACTGAAGCTTTCTTT. Translated, it gives CASSRDRPMNTEAFF.

This clone has only a few counts. This rearrangement joins TRBV7-3 to TRBJ2-5; TRBD2 matches 12 bases. CDR1 SGHTA and CDR2 FQGTGA come from the germline V gene. Trimming took 4 bases from V and 5 from J; bases not matched to a gene: 11. CDR3 size: 17 residues. In DNA form, the CDR3 reads TGTGCCAGCAGCTCTAGCGGGAGGGCTTCCGCATGGGAGACCCAGTACTTC. It specifies CASSSSGRASAWETQYF.

This clone appeared a single time. The V and J genes are TRBV5-4 and TRBJ2-5; 11 nucleotides line up with TRBD1. In germline, CDR1 is SGHNT, CDR2 YYREEE (reference sequence). V was pared by 4 bases and J by 5 bases, with 7 bases of the junction left unmatched. This CDR3 contains 15 residues. CDR3 residues: CASSPGQGASETQYF. CDR3 in DNA: TGTGCCAGCAGCCCTGGACAGGGGGCTTCGGAGACCCAGTACTTC.

The rearrangement links TRBV15 to TRBJ1-3, with a possible D match to TRBD1 (6 bases). There are 14 residues in the CDR3. Germline V CDR1 and CDR2: LNHNV, YYDKDF (reference sequence). V lost 5 bases and J 0 bases, leaving 8 bases between the germline ends. This CDR3 is CATSPTGSGNTIYF. CDR3 bases: TGTGCCACCAGCCCGACAGGCTCTGGAAACACCATATATTTT.

The chain recombines TRBV7-9 with TRBJ2-1, with D possibly TRBD2 on 6 matching bases. V was shortened by 2 bases and J by 6 bases, with 14 bases between the two germline ends. CDR1 is SEHNR, CDR2 FQNEAQ, per germline (reference sequence). This CDR3 comprises 15 residues. CDR3 nucleotide sequence: TGTGCCAGCAGCTTATCGGCGGGACCAAGCAATGAGCAGTTCTTC. Residues: CASSLSAGPSNEQFF.

The rearrangement links TRBV28 to TRBJ2-2, with 13 bases that match TRBD2. Trimming at V came to 6 bases and at J to 7 bases, leaving 5 bases not matched to a gene. This CDR3 has 15 amino acids. CDR1 is MDHEN, CDR2 SYDVKM, per germline. The CDR3 region has the DNA TGTGCCAGCAGAAGACTAGCGGGAGGCCTCGGGGAGCTGTTTTTT. Translation gives CASRRLAGGLGELFF. Combining the CDR3 with reference TRBV28 and TRBJ2-2 gives the whole variable domain DVKVTQSSRYLVKRTGEKVFLECVQDMDHENMFWYRQDPGLGLRLIYFSYDVKMKEKGDIPEGYSVSREKKERFSLILESASTNQTSMYLCASRRLAGGLGELFFGEGSRLTVL.

The chain uses TRBV7-3 and TRBJ2-1, with a weak D call TRBD2 (5 bases). CDR1 SGHTA and CDR2 FQGTGA come from the germline V gene. V shed 0 bases and J shed 9 bases, with 12 bases lying between them. The length of the CDR3 is 14 residues. The CDR3 region has the DNA TGTGCCAGCAGCTTAACTAGCGCGCCGGCTGAGCAGTTCTTC. This sequence encodes CASSLTSAPAEQFF.

V is TRBV11-1 and J is TRBJ1-1; D is possibly TRBD1 (6 bases). With 1 base removed from V and 8 bases from J, the gap between germline ends came to 11 bases. From germline, CDR1 is SGHAT and CDR2 FQDESV (reference sequence). CDR3 length equals 13 residues. DNA of the CDR3: TGTGCCAGCAGCTTAGATGGGACAACCGAAGCTTTCTTT. Its translation: CASSLDGTTEAFF.

The chain has TRBV5-4 and TRBJ1-3, with D unclear. V was pared by 0 bases and J by 0 bases, with 7 bases between. Germline V CDR1 and CDR2: SGHNT, YYREEE (reference sequence). This CDR3 has 15 amino acids. The CDR3 DNA is TGTGCCAGCAGCTTGGTGGGGAGCTCTGGAAACACCATATATTTT. Protein sequence: CASSLVGSSGNTIYF.

The CDR3 region has the DNA TGTGCCAGCTCGGGCAGGGCGGAGAACACTGAAGCTTTCTTT. It yields the protein CASSGRAENTEAFF. The chain joins TRBV2 to TRBJ1-1, with D maybe TRBD1 (5 bases). The CDR3 is made up of 14 amino acids. CDR1 SNHLY and CDR2 FYNNEI come from the germline V gene. The V end was cut by 8 bases, the J end by 1 base, with 14 bases between.

This sequence joins TRBV10-3 and TRBJ1-5, with D possibly being TRBD1 (6 bases). Germline loops: CDR1 ENHRY, CDR2 SYGVKD. This CDR3 is built from 14 residues. V lost 0 bases and J lost 7, with 10 bases in between. The CDR3 sequence is CAISESKGDQPQHF. For the CDR3, the DNA is TGTGCCATCAGTGAGTCGAAGGGGGACCAGCCCCAGCATTTT.

This clone was counted only a few times. V usage is TRBV9 and J usage is TRBJ1-1; D not resolved. Germline-derived CDR1 and CDR2 are SGDLS and YYNGEE. CDR3 length: 15 residues. Trimming left V 4 bases short and J 0 bases short, with 13 bases between. The CDR3 nucleotides are TGTGCCAGCAGCCCCCGTGAGGGAGTGAACACTGAAGCTTTCTTT. Its protein product is CASSPREGVNTEAFF.

The chain couples TRBV5-1 to TRBJ2-3, with TRBD2 matching over 10 bases. This CDR3 comprises 15 residues. Germline CDR1 is SGHRS and CDR2 is YFSETQ. V shed 3 bases, J shed 6 bases, and the junction held 7 bases outside the gene matches. The CDR3 bases are TGCGCCAGCAGCTCACCTAGCGGGAGTTTCGATACGCAGTATTTT. Protein: CASSSPSGSFDTQYF.

This clone occurred a few times. This chain uses TRBV28 with TRBJ2-3, with D perhaps matching TRBD2 (5 bases). V dropped 1 base and J dropped 2 bases, with 13 bases sitting between them. Germline V gives CDR1 MDHEN, CDR2 SYDVKM. This CDR3 is 16 amino acids long. DNA of the CDR3: TGTGCCAGCAGTTTATCCGGGGTTGGGGACACAGATACGCAGTATTTT. It is translated as CASSLSGVGDTDTQYF.

CDR3 region: CASGQGLNTEAFF. Here the CDR3 DNA reads TGTGCCAGTGGACAGGGCCTGAACACTGAAGCTTTCTTT. J is TRBJ1-1 and V is TRBV6-6; TRBD1 matches at 8 bases. Germline CDR1 and CDR2: MNHNY and SVGAGI (reference sequence). The CDR3 sequence is 13 residues long. Unmatched junction bases numbered 3, after V lost 9 bases and J lost 0 bases.

This clone was observed a handful of times. Other nucleotide sequences from this sample produce the same CDR3. This sequence joins TRBV6-6 and TRBJ2-3, with 11 bases identical to TRBD1. This CDR3 comprises 16 residues. V dropped 0 bases and J dropped 1; count of bases not matched to a gene: 0. Germline V gives CDR1 MNHNY, CDR2 SVGAGI (reference sequence). CDR3: CASSYSGQGGTDTQYF. CDR3 DNA sequence: TGTGCCAGCAGTTACTCGGGACAGGGGGGCACAGATACGCAGTATTTT.

The J gene is TRBJ2-1, the V gene TRBV7-2, with TRBD1 as a possible D gene (6 bases). Germline V CDR1 and CDR2: SGHTA, FQGNSA. Trimming left V 5 bases short and J 5 bases short, with 13 bases between. The CDR3 consists of 14 residues. The DNA of the CDR3 is TGTGCCAGCAGCCCGTCGGACAGAGACAATGAGCAGTTCTTC. Translating gives CASSPSDRDNEQFF.

J is TRBJ1-5 and V is TRBV2, with D perhaps TRBD1 (6 bases). The CDR3 has 14 amino acids. The V and J ends lost 6 bases and 7 bases respectively, with 16 bases between them. Germline values: CDR1 SNHLY, CDR2 FYNNEI. Here the CDR3 DNA reads TGTGCCAGCAGCTCCACAGGGAGGGGACAGCCCCAGCATTTT. It specifies CASSSTGRGQPQHF.

This chain uses TRBV29-1 with TRBJ2-1, with 12 bases identical to TRBD2. The CDR3 has 18 amino acids. Germline values: CDR1 SQVTM, CDR2 ANQGSEA. The ends lost 4 bases at V and 0 bases at J; junction bases unmatched: 10. CDR3: CSVGGSGLAGFSYNEQFF. As DNA, the CDR3 is TGCAGCGTTGGGGGATCTGGACTAGCGGGGTTCTCCTACAATGAGCAGTTCTTC.

The chain recombines TRBV27 with TRBJ2-7; no definite D call. The CDR3 is made up of 13 amino acids. V shed 4 bases and J shed 0 bases, with 7 bases lying between them. The germline gives CDR1 MNHEY, CDR2 SMNVEV (reference sequence). As DNA, the CDR3 is TGTGCCAGCAGTTCCCCTAACTCCTACGAGCAGTACTTC. Protein sequence: CASSSPNSYEQYF.

This sequence joins TRBV28 and TRBJ2-7; maybe TRBD1 (6 bases). V gave up 5 bases and J gave up 3 bases, with 20 bases separating them. CDR1 is MDHEN, CDR2 SYDVKM, per germline. The CDR3 covers 16 residues. CDR3 residues: CASSLSVRDTSYEQYF. CDR3 nucleotide sequence: TGTGCCAGCAGTCTCTCCGTCCGGGACACGAGCTACGAGCAGTACTTC.

V gene TRBV18 combines with J gene TRBJ1-1, with D possibly matching TRBD1 (6 bases). Trimming took 3 bases from V and 0 from J, leaving 11 bases between them. CDR1 is KGHSH and CDR2 is LQKENI in the germline V gene. The CDR3 runs to 15 residues. CDR3 sequence: CASSPQGSMNTEAFF. As DNA, the CDR3 is TGTGCCAGCTCACCTCAGGGGAGCATGAACACTGAAGCTTTCTTT. Together with reference TRBV18 and TRBJ1-1, the CDR3 gives the full variable domain: NAGVMQNPRHLVRRRGQEARLRCSPMKGHSHVYWYRQLPEEGLKFMVYLQKENIIDESGMPKERFSAEFPKEGPSILRIQQVVRGDSAAYFCASSPQGSMNTEAFFGQGTRLTVV.

DNA for the CDR3: TGTGCCAGCAGCTTAGATACCCTAGCGGGAGGGGCTGAGCAGTACTTC. This codes for CASSLDTLAGGAEQYF. The chain uses TRBV7-2 and TRBJ2-7, with 12 positions matching TRBD2. This CDR3 region has 16 residues. The germline V gene has CDR1 SGHTA and CDR2 FQGNSA. The J segment lost 7 bases and the V segment lost 1 base, leaving 8 bases of the junction unmatched.

The chain is built from TRBV15 and TRBJ2-5; D might be TRBD1 (5 bases). Germline V gene sequence: CDR1 LNHNV, CDR2 YYDKDF (reference sequence). This CDR3 is built from 13 residues. Trimming took 2 bases from V and 5 from J, leaving 9 bases between them. The CDR3 loop is CATSRRAGETQYF. Written as DNA, the CDR3 is TGTGCCACCAGCAGAAGAGCAGGGGAGACCCAGTACTTC. Combining the CDR3 with reference TRBV15 and TRBJ2-5 gives the whole variable domain DAMVIQNPRYQVTQFGKPVTLSCSQTLNHNVMYWYQQKSSQAPKLLFHYYDKDFNNEADTPDNFQSRRPNTSFCFLDIRSPGLGDTAMYLCATSRRAGETQYFGPGTRLLVL.

Note on this clone: Other DNA variants within this sample encode the same CDR3. CDR3 sequence (DNA): TGTGCCAGCAGTCCCCAGCGGGGGAGCTCCTACAATGAGCAGTTCTTC. Residues: CASSPQRGSSYNEQFF. The chain is built from TRBV27 and TRBJ2-1, with 8 bases fitting TRBD2. The CDR3 has 16 residues. Germline CDR1 is MNHEY and CDR2 is SMNVEV (reference sequence). The J segment lost 0 bases and the V segment lost 5 bases, leaving 6 bases of the junction unmatched.

This clone was found once. The chain has TRBV7-7 and TRBJ2-1; TRBD2 might be the D (5 bases). The ends were cut back, 2 bases at V and 0 bases at J, with 11 bases in the middle. CDR1 is SSHAT, CDR2 FNYEAQ, per germline (reference sequence). The length of the CDR3 is 16 residues. CDR3: CASSLSGSLSYNEQFF. The CDR3 region has the DNA TGTGCCAGCAGCTTAAGTGGGAGTCTCTCCTACAATGAGCAGTTCTTC.